This TCR beta chain appears in the sequencing data of a study of Graves' ophthalmopathy and Graves' hyperthyroidism. Study information: Ahead of any treatment, peripheral blood was obtained at the initial diagnosis.

Findings and limits, study-wide: Most expanded thyroid clonotypes above 0.001 frequency also appeared in blood. With a specificity of roughly 72% and a sensitivity of more than 65%, the model predicted ophthalmopathy progression. Between ophthalmopathy and stable hyperthyroidism, a 13-signature model drew a separation with around 86% sensitivity and approximately 81% specificity.

The CDR3 covers 13 residues. CDR1 is DFQATT, CDR2 SNEGSKA, per germline (reference sequence). J was trimmed by 5 bases and V by 6 bases; bases with no gene match: 4. The authors amplified TCR beta CDR3 regions from RNA transcripts. The workflow started with a first-round RT-PCR run with HTBI primers and then moved on to a second-round multiplex PCR. TCRdb fed the multiplex PCR reads into MiXCR, producing one record per CDR3 protein. The data contain 210,000 or so distinct CDR3 sequences, roughly 27% of them singletons. This clonotype was counted at least ten times. Its cognate antigen is unknown. The chain joins TRBV20-1 to TRBJ2-5; 12 nucleotides agree with TRBD1. The clonotype originates from a man over 45 with Graves' ophthalmopathy. The sample taken for sequencing was peripheral blood. The CDR3 loop reads CSAPGTGGETQYF. The CDR3 DNA reads as TGCAGTGCCCCCGGGACAGGGGGCGAGACCCAGTACTTC.